This T cell receptor beta chain was sequenced for a study of blood T cell repertoires in COVID-19. Background on the study: Donors in the United States, Italy and Spain gave samples during acute or convalescent COVID-19. The analysed material was cDNA or gDNA that came from T cells, B-cell-depleted T cells, or PBMCs.

Methods used by the authors: Estimates of nucleated cell counts were drawn from the amplification of reference gene primers. The data were produced by immunoSEQ multiplex PCR, yet TCRdb's version contains in-frame clones alone and is incomplete. The V and J calls and clone size come from that table; D and trimming were worked out from the DNA. The data show about 200,000 clones, with around 80% seen just once and 5.5% held by the top ten. The sample holds one count of this clone. The CDR3 length is 11 residues. CDR1 and CDR2 (germline): DFQATT, SNEGSKA (reference sequence). The V gene lost 6 bases and the J gene lost 2 bases, with 7 bases spanning the gap.

Material for sequencing was peripheral blood. The chain uses TRBV20-1 and TRBJ2-5; D ambiguous. This clonotype was sampled from a woman aged 70-85 years with acute or convalescent COVID-19. Written as DNA, the CDR3 is TGCAGTGCCACCCTACAAGAGACCCAGTACTTC. As protein: CSATLQETQYF.